These 3 T cell receptor beta chains were all obtained from the same sample, sequenced in a study of shared clonotypes between healthy human individuals. As defined, naive CD8 cells were CD45RO-negative and positively selected for CCR7, with terminally differentiated effector memory CD45RA+ cells excluded. Profiling relied on immunoSEQ multiplex PCR, and the TCRdb table lists in-frame clones only, not all of them. The sample holds some 2,000,000 clones, over 85% seen once. Sequencing was done on a sample of naive CD8+ T cells sorted from blood. Receptors were obtained from a man between 18 and 35 years old in good health.

This chain links TRBV27 with TRBJ1-1; D remains unclear. Germline CDR1 and CDR2: MNHEY and SMNVEV (reference sequence). V shed 1 base and J shed 0 bases, with 18 bases lying between them. This CDR3 comprises 18 residues. Written as DNA, the CDR3 is TGTGCCAGCAGTTTATTTCCCCCATCTTTAAACATGAACACTGAAGCTTTCTTT. It specifies CASSLFPPSLNMNTEAFF.

This chain uses TRBV10-3 with TRBJ2-7; tentative D call: TRBD1 (5 bases). The CDR3 length is 13 residues. Germline values: CDR1 ENHRY, CDR2 SYGVKD. V dropped 10 bases and J dropped 4 bases, with 17 bases sitting between them. The CDR3 DNA is TGTGCCACTCCCGTAGGGGTGGGGTACGAGCAGTACTTC. Translating gives CATPVGVGYEQYF.

This chain connects TRBV4-3 to TRBJ2-7, with 13 bases identical to TRBD2. J lost 5 bases, V lost 5 bases, and 6 bases had no gene match. This CDR3 is built from 15 residues. CDR1 and CDR2 (germline): LGHNA, YSLEER. The CDR3 is CASSEGLAGAHEQYF. CDR3 coding DNA: TGCGCCAGCAGCGAAGGACTAGCGGGAGCCCACGAGCAGTACTTC.